The clone carrying this T cell receptor beta chain occurred a few times. The sample belongs to a study of blood T cell repertoires in COVID-19. Turning to the study itself: Nucleic acid was either cDNA or gDNA, and it came from T cells, B-cell-depleted T cells, or PBMCs.

Per the original methods: The assay estimated nucleated cells by amplifying reference gene primers. This table comes from immunoSEQ multiplex PCR, and its TCRdb copy is limited to in-frame clones, with some not included. V, J and clone size are taken as reported in that table, and D and trimming were inferred from the DNA itself. Seen here are about 370,000 clones, just over 90% observed once, and the top ten hold around 0.94%. CDR3 length equals 15 residues. Per germline, CDR1 SEHNR and CDR2 FQNEAQ (reference sequence). V was pared by 5 bases and J by 0 bases, with 13 bases between. Participant reports of clinical history set cohort assignment. Exposed participants encountered a COVID-19 case during the 2 weeks preceding study entry.

The chain couples TRBV7-9 to TRBJ1-1; no firm D call. This clonotype was obtained from a woman aged 40 to 49 who had been exposed to COVID-19. Sequences were obtained from PBMCs or T cells enriched from blood (not recorded which). CDR3 region: CASSASLSMNTEAFF. The DNA for the CDR3 is TGTGCCAGCAGCGCATCACTATCTATGAACACTGAAGCTTTCTTT.